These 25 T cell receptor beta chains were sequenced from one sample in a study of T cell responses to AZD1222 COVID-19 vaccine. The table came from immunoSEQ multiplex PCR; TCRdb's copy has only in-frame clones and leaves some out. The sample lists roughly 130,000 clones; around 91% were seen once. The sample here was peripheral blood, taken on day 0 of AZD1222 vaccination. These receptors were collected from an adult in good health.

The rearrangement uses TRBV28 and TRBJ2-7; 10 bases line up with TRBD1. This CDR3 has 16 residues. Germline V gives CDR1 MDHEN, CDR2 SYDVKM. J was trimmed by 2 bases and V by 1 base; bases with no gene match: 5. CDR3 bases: TGTGCCAGCAGTTTATCGGGACAGGGGCTGACCTACGAGCAGTACTTC. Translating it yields CASSLSGQGLTYEQYF.

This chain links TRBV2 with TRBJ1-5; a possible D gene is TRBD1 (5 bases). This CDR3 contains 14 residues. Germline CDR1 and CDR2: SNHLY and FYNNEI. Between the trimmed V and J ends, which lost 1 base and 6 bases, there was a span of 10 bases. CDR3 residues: CASSEGQGRQPQHF. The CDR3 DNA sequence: TGTGCCAGCAGTGAAGGGCAGGGACGTCAGCCCCAGCATTTT.

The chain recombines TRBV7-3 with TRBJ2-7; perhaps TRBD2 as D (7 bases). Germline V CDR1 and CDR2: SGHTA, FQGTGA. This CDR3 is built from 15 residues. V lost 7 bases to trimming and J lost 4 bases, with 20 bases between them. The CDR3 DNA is TGTGCCAGCACTCCTGGGGGGGCGGTCTATTACGAGCAGTACTTC. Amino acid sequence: CASTPGGAVYYEQYF.

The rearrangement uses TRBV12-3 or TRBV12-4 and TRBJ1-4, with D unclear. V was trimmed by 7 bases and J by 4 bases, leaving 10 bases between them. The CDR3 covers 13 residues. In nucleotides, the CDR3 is TGTGCCAGCATGGTCAGGAGTAATGAAAAACTGTTTTTT. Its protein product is CASMVRSNEKLFF.

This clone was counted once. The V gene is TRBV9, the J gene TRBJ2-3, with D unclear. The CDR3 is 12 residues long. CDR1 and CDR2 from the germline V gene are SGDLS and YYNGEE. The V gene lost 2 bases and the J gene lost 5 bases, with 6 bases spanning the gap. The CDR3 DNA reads TGTGCCAGCAGCGTCGTCGGAGATACGCAGTATTTT. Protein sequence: CASSVVGDTQYF.

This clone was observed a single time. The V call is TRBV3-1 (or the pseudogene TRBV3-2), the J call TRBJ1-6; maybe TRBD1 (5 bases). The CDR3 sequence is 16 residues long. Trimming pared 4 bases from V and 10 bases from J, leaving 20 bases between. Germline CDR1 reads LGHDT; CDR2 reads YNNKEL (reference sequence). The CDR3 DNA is TGTGCCAGCAGCCCTTTGGGGCAGGGCATGGGATCACCCCTCCACTTT. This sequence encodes CASSPLGQGMGSPLHF.

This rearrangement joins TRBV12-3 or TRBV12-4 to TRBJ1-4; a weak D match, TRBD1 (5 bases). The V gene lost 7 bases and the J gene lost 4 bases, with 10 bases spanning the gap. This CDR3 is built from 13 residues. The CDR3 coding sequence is TGTGCCAGCACGCGGGGGTTTAATGAAAAACTGTTTTTT. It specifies CASTRGFNEKLFF.

The CDR3 DNA sequence: TGTGCCAGCTCACCCAACCAGGGGCCAGATACGCAGTATTTT. Translating gives CASSPNQGPDTQYF. The rearrangement joins TRBV18 to TRBJ2-3, with a possible D match to TRBD1 (6 bases). Germline values: CDR1 KGHSH, CDR2 LQKENI. Trimming stripped 3 bases from V and 4 bases from J, with 11 bases between. This CDR3 region has 14 residues.

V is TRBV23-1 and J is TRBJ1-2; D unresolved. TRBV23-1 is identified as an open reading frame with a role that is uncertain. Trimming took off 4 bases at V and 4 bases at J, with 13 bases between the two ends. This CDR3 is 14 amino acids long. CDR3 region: CASSPPGSSYGYTF. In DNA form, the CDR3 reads TGCGCCAGCAGTCCCCCAGGCAGCTCCTATGGCTACACCTTC.

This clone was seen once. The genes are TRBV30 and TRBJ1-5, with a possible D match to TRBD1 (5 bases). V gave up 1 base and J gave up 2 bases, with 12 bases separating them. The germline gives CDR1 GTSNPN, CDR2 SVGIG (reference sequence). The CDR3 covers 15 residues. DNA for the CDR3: TGTGCCTGGAGTGGGGGGACCGGGGGCAATCAGCCCCAGCATTTT. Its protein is CAWSGGTGGNQPQHF.

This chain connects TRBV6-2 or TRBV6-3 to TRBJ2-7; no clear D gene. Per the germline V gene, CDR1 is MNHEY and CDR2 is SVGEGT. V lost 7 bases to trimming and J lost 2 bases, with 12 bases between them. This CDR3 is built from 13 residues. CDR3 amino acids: CASTPRPAYEQYF. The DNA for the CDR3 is TGTGCCAGCACCCCCCGGCCCGCCTACGAGCAGTACTTC.

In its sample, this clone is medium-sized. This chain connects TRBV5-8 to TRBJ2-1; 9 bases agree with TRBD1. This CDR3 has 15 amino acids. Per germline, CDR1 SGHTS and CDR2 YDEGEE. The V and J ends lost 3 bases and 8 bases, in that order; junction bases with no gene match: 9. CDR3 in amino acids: CASSYWGTGSDEQFF. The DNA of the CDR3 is TGTGCCAGCAGCTACTGGGGGACAGGGAGCGATGAGCAGTTCTTC.

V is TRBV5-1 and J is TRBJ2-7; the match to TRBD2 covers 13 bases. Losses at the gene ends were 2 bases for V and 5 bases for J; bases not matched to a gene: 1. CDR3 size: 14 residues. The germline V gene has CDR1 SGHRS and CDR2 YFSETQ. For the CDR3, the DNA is TGCGCCAGCAGCTTCGGACTAGCGGGGGACGAGCAGTACTTC. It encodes CASSFGLAGDEQYF.

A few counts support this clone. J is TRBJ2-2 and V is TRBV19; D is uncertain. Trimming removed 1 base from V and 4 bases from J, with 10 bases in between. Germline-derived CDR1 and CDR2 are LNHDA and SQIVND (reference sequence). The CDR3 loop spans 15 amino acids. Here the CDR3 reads CASSIVGAPTGELFF. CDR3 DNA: TGTGCCAGTAGTATAGTCGGCGCTCCCACCGGGGAGCTGTTTTTT.

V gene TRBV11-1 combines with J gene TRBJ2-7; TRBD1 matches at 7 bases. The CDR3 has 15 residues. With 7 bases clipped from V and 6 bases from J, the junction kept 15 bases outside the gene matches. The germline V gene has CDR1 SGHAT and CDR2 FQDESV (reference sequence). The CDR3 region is CASTDVNRGIGEQYF. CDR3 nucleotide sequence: TGTGCCAGCACAGACGTTAACAGGGGAATTGGCGAGCAGTACTTC.

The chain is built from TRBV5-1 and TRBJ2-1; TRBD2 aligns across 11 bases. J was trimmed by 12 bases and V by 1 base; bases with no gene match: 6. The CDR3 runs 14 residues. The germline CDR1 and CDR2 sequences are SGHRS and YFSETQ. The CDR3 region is CASSLTSGSLGQFF. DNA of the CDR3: TGCGCCAGCAGCTTGACTAGCGGGAGCCTAGGGCAGTTCTTC. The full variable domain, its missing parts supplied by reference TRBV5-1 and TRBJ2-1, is KAGVTQTPRYLIKTRGQQVTLSCSPISGHRSVSWYQQTPGQGLQFLFEYFSETQRNKGNFPGRFSGRQFSNSRSEMNVSTLELGDSALYLCASSLTSGSLGQFFGPGTRLTVL.

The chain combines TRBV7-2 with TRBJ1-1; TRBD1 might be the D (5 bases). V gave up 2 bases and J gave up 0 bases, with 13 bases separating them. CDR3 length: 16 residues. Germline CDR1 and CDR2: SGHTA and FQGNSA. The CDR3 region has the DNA TGTGCCAGCAGCTTACTGCAGGGTACCCTGAACACTGAAGCTTTCTTT. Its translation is CASSLLQGTLNTEAFF.

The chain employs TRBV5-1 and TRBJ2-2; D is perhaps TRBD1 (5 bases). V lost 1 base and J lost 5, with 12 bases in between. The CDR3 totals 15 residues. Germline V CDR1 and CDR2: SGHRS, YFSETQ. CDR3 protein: CASSLTRVGTGELFF. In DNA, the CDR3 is TGCGCCAGCAGCTTGACCAGGGTGGGAACCGGGGAGCTGTTTTTT. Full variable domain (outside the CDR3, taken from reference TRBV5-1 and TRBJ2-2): KAGVTQTPRYLIKTRGQQVTLSCSPISGHRSVSWYQQTPGQGLQFLFEYFSETQRNKGNFPGRFSGRQFSNSRSEMNVSTLELGDSALYLCASSLTRVGTGELFFGEGSRLTVL.

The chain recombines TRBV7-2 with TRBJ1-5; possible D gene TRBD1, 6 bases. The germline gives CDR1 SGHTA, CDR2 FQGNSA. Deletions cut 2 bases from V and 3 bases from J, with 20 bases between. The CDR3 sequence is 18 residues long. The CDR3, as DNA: TGTGCCAGCAGCTTATGGGGGGGCCAGATGGCGAACAATCAGCCCCAGCATTTT. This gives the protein CASSLWGGQMANNQPQHF.

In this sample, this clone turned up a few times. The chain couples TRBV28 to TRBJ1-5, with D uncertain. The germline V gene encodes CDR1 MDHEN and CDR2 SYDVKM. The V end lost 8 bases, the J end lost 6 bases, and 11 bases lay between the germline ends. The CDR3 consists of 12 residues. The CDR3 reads CASRVGSQPQHF. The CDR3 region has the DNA TGTGCCAGCCGAGTCGGGAGTCAGCCCCAGCATTTT. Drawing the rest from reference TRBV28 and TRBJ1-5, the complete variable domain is DVKVTQSSRYLVKRTGEKVFLECVQDMDHENMFWYRQDPGLGLRLIYFSYDVKMKEKGDIPEGYSVSREKKERFSLILESASTNQTSMYLCASRVGSQPQHFGDGTRLSIL.

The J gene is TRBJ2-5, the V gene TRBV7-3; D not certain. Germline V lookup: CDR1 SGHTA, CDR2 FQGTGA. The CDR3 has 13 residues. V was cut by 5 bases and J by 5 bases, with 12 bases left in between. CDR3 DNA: TGTGCCAGCAGCCCCTCTAAGGCCGAGACCCAGTACTTC. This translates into CASSPSKAETQYF.

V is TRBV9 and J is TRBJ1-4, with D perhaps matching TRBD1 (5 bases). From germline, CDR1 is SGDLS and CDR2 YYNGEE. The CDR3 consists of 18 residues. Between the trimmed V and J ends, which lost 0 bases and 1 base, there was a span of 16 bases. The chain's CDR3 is CASSVGTLARGTNEKLFF. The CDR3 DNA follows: TGTGCCAGCAGCGTAGGGACACTCGCGAGGGGAACTAATGAAAAACTGTTTTTT.

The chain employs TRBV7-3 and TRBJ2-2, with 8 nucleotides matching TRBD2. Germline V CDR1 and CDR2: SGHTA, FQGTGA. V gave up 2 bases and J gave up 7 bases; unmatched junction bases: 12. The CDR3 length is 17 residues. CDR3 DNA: TGTGCCAGCAGCTTAGCCCCAGCGGGGGTGGTCGACGGGGAGCTGTTTTTT. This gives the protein CASSLAPAGVVDGELFF.

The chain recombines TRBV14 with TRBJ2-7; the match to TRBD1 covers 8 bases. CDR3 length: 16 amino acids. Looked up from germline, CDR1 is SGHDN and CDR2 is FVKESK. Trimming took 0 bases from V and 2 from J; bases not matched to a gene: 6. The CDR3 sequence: CASSQDGRGRTYEQYF. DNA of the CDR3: TGTGCCAGCAGCCAAGACGGCAGGGGGCGAACCTACGAGCAGTACTTC.

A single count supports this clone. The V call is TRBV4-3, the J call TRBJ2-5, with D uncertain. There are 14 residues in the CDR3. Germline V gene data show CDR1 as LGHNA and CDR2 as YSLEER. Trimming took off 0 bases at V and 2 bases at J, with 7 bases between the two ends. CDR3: CASSQDVGQETQYF. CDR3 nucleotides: TGCGCCAGCAGCCAAGACGTTGGACAAGAGACCCAGTACTTC.